The 30 T cell receptor beta chains below were found in one sample sequenced in a study of shared clonotypes between healthy human individuals. The table came from immunoSEQ multiplex PCR; TCRdb's copy has only in-frame clones and leaves some out. The data contain 450,000 to 500,000 clones, 70% to 85% of them singletons. Sequencing input: PBMCs. The receptors here all came from a woman aged 40 to 50 in good health. Some clones in this sample may be carry-over from other donors' samples.

V is TRBV28 and J is TRBJ2-1; 7 bases are shared with TRBD1. CDR1 and CDR2 from the germline V gene are MDHEN and SYDVKM. The CDR3 covers 14 residues. After removal of 4 bases from V and 6 bases from J, the junction contained 6 bases not matched to a gene. This CDR3 reads CASSSPGTANEQFF. CDR3 DNA sequence: TGTGCCAGCAGTTCCCCCGGGACAGCCAATGAGCAGTTCTTC. The full variable domain, completed using reference TRBV28 and TRBJ2-1, is DVKVTQSSRYLVKRTGEKVFLECVQDMDHENMFWYRQDPGLGLRLIYFSYDVKMKEKGDIPEGYSVSREKKERFSLILESASTNQTSMYLCASSSPGTANEQFFGPGTRLTVL.

The chain uses TRBV4-1 and TRBJ2-1, with 9 bases matching TRBD2. Losses at the gene ends were 3 bases for V and 8 bases for J; bases not matched to a gene: 14. CDR1 and CDR2 (germline): MGHRA, YSYEKL. This CDR3 comprises 17 residues. The CDR3 sequence: CASSQLGTAGGSYEQFF. The DNA for the CDR3 is TGCGCCAGCAGCCAGCTCGGGACAGCGGGAGGTTCATATGAGCAGTTCTTC.

CDR3 residues: CATSSIEGGSYEQYF. DNA for the CDR3: TGTGCCACCAGCAGTATCGAGGGAGGTAGCTACGAGCAGTACTTC. This chain uses TRBV15 with TRBJ2-7; TRBD2 might be the D (6 bases). The CDR3 sequence is 15 residues long. Germline CDR1 and CDR2: LNHNV and YYDKDF (reference sequence). V lost 3 bases and J 3 bases, leaving 15 bases between the germline ends.

This clone was observed a single time. The CDR3 DNA reads as TGCGCCAGCAGCTTGGTCGGGGGGTATGGAGAGACCCAGTACTTC. Protein sequence: CASSLVGGYGETQYF. V gene TRBV5-1 combines with J gene TRBJ2-5; 7 bases line up with TRBD2. The length of the CDR3 is 15 residues. The germline V gene encodes CDR1 SGHRS and CDR2 YFSETQ. V trimming: 0 bases; J trimming: 4 bases; junction bases outside the gene matches: 6.

V gene TRBV30 combines with J gene TRBJ2-7; D may be TRBD1 or TRBD2 (5 bases each). The CDR3 contains 16 residues. Deletions cut 0 bases from V and 3 bases from J, with 18 bases between. Germline CDR1 reads GTSNPN; CDR2 reads SVGIG (reference sequence). This CDR3 is CAWSVGSGDAYYEQYF. In nucleotides, the CDR3 is TGTGCCTGGAGTGTAGGTAGTGGGGACGCCTACTACGAGCAGTACTTC.

Of note for this clone: The sample holds other DNA sequences that translate to the same CDR3. The CDR3 reads CASSLGANTGELFF. CDR3 DNA: TGTGCCAGCAGCCTAGGCGCGAACACCGGGGAGCTGTTTTTT. V and J are TRBV7-3 and TRBJ2-2, with D unresolved. Germline-derived CDR1 and CDR2 are SGHTA and FQGTGA. The length of the CDR3 is 14 residues. V lost 5 bases, J lost 0 bases, and 7 bases lay in between.

The chain is built from TRBV2 and TRBJ1-5; D is ambiguous. This CDR3 is 12 amino acids long. The V and J ends lost 2 bases and 7 bases respectively, with 6 bases between them. Germline CDR1 is SNHLY and CDR2 is FYNNEI. The DNA for the CDR3 is TGTGCCAGCAGTGAAATCATACAGCCCCAGCATTTT. It translates to CASSEIIQPQHF.

J is TRBJ2-7 and V is TRBV28, with 10 bases that match TRBD1. The length of the CDR3 is 12 residues. Per germline, CDR1 MDHEN and CDR2 SYDVKM. V gave up 2 bases and J gave up 12 bases; unmatched junction bases: 4. CDR3 DNA sequence: TGTGCCAGCAGTTTAACCGGACAGGGGGGGTACTTC. Its protein is CASSLTGQGGYF.

V usage is TRBV7-6 and J usage is TRBJ2-2; TRBD2 agrees at 9 bases. Per germline, CDR1 SGHVS and CDR2 FNYEAQ. V was pared by 10 bases and J by 4 bases, with 10 bases of the junction left unmatched. CDR3 size: 15 residues. DNA for the CDR3: TGTGCCATCGTCCAAGGCGGGAGGGTCACCGGGGAGCTGTTTTTT. As protein: CAIVQGGRVTGELFF.

This clone was seen more than once but under ten times. The chain has TRBV7-9 and TRBJ1-1; no clear D. The CDR3 totals 14 residues. Germline V gives CDR1 SEHNR, CDR2 FQNEAQ (reference sequence). Trimming cost V 1 base and J 4 bases, with 10 bases left between them. The CDR3 loop is CASSLEGGSTEAFF. In DNA, the CDR3 is TGTGCCAGCAGCTTAGAGGGCGGGTCCACTGAAGCTTTCTTT.

The V and J genes are TRBV27 and TRBJ2-5, with TRBD2 as a possible D gene (5 bases). The germline V gene has CDR1 MNHEY and CDR2 SMNVEV (reference sequence). Trimming took 6 bases from V and 5 from J, leaving 16 bases between them. This CDR3 contains 14 residues. This CDR3 is CASRTTRGRETQYF. The CDR3 nucleotides are TGTGCCAGCAGAACTACTCGGGGAAGGGAGACCCAGTACTTC.

The chain has TRBV6-1 and TRBJ2-5; a weak D match, TRBD2 (7 bases). Trimming stripped 0 bases from V and 6 bases from J, with 20 bases between. This CDR3 comprises 17 residues. Germline loops: CDR1 MNHNS, CDR2 SASEGT. The CDR3 region has the DNA TGTGCCAGCAGTGAAGCCCTCCCGGGGAGGGGGGAAAAGACCCAGTACTTC. Translating it yields CASSEALPGRGEKTQYF.

The genes are TRBV25-1 and TRBJ2-7; TRBD2 matches at 8 bases. V was pared by 2 bases and J by 0 bases, with 3 bases of the junction left unmatched. Germline CDR1 MGHDK, CDR2 SYGVNS. The CDR3 has 15 amino acids. The CDR3 region has the DNA TGTGCCAGCAGTGAAGGTAGCGGGGCCTCCTACGAGCAGTACTTC. It codes for CASSEGSGASYEQYF.

This clone was observed a handful of times. The junction differs from germline at one of its ends, possibly a read error. This chain uses TRBV7-7 with TRBJ2-5; D is uncertain. Germline V CDR1 and CDR2: SSHAT, FNYEAQ (reference sequence). This CDR3 has 13 amino acids. The CDR3 loop reads CASSLNMGETQYF. As DNA, the CDR3 is TGTGCTAGCAGCTTAAATATGGGAGAGACCCAGTACTTC.

The V and J genes are TRBV5-4 and TRBJ1-2; D ambiguous. CDR1 and CDR2 from the germline V gene are SGHNT and YYREEE (reference sequence). Trimming shortened V by 3 bases and J by 0 bases, and 9 bases separated the two germline ends. The CDR3 runs 14 residues. CDR3 in amino acids: CASSYPPPNYGYTF. CDR3 coding DNA: TGTGCCAGCAGCTACCCCCCGCCTAACTATGGCTACACCTTC.

The V gene is TRBV19, the J gene TRBJ1-1, with 8 bases matching TRBD1. The V and J ends lost 4 bases and 5 bases, in that order; junction bases with no gene match: 12. The CDR3 has 16 residues. Germline-derived CDR1 and CDR2 are LNHDA and SQIVND (reference sequence). The CDR3 loop is CASSTSSWDRNTEAFF. The CDR3 region has the DNA TGTGCCAGTAGTACCTCCTCCTGGGACAGGAATACTGAAGCTTTCTTT.

This chain joins TRBV7-2 and TRBJ2-5; D is perhaps TRBD1 (6 bases). The J call is uncertain, as TRBJ2-7 better fits the DNA end. In germline, CDR1 is SGHTA, CDR2 FQGNSA. This CDR3 has 18 amino acids. The CDR3 is CASSSKKEDSPSSYEQYF. CDR3 in DNA: TGTGCCAGCAGCTCGAAAAAAGAGGACAGCCCAAGCTCCTACGAGCAGTACTTC.

The chain uses TRBV9 and TRBJ2-1, with 11 bases matching TRBD2. The V and J ends lost 3 bases and 3 bases, in that order; junction bases with no gene match: 8. This CDR3 is built from 17 residues. The germline V gene encodes CDR1 SGDLS and CDR2 YYNGEE. The CDR3: CASSEGTSGGIYNEQFF. In nucleotides, the CDR3 is TGTGCCAGCAGCGAGGGGACTAGCGGAGGGATCTACAATGAGCAGTTCTTC. Filled out from reference TRBV9 and TRBJ2-1, the complete variable domain reads DSGVTQTPKHLITATGQRVTLRCSPRSGDLSVYWYQQSLDQGLQFLIQYYNGEERAKGNILERFSAQQFPDLHSELNLSSLELGDSALYFCASSEGTSGGIYNEQFFGPGTRLTVL.

The rearrangement links TRBV29-1 to TRBJ2-2, with 9 bases matching TRBD2. Germline-derived CDR1 and CDR2 are SQVTM and ANQGSEA. The V and J ends lost 4 bases and 9 bases, in that order; junction bases with no gene match: 12. CDR3 length equals 15 residues. As DNA, the CDR3 is TGCAGCGTTGCAGGCGGGAGGGCCGAAGGTAGGGAGCTGTTTTTT. It is translated as CSVAGGRAEGRELFF.

As concerns this clone: Additional DNA sequences in this sample encode the identical CDR3. V gene TRBV11-2 combines with J gene TRBJ1-3; D is uncertain. The germline V gene encodes CDR1 SGHAT and CDR2 FQNNGV. The CDR3 runs 14 residues. V was shortened by 2 bases and J by 2 bases, with 7 bases between the two germline ends. In DNA form, the CDR3 reads TGTGCCAGCAGCTTAAGTGGGGCTGGAAACACCATATATTTT. This gives the protein CASSLSGAGNTIYF.

This chain uses TRBV28 with TRBJ2-1; D is undetermined. Between the trimmed V and J ends, which lost 4 bases and 2 bases, there was a span of 12 bases. This CDR3 has 15 amino acids. CDR1 and CDR2 from the germline V gene are MDHEN and SYDVKM. The CDR3 sequence: CASSSPRTPYNEQFF. The DNA of the CDR3 is TGTGCCAGCAGTTCGCCCAGGACCCCCTACAATGAGCAGTTCTTC.

The chain couples TRBV28 to TRBJ1-2, with D unclear. The CDR3 consists of 14 residues. The germline V gene has CDR1 MDHEN and CDR2 SYDVKM. Between the trimmed V and J ends, which lost 3 bases and 9 bases, there was a span of 17 bases. The CDR3 is CASSFGQDPSSYTF. Written as DNA, the CDR3 is TGTGCCAGCAGTTTCGGCCAGGATCCCTCTAGCTACACCTTC.

As for this clone: At the DNA level, this CDR3 is encoded by other sequences in the same sample as well. The genes are TRBV5-8 and TRBJ2-1; D gene ambiguous. CDR1 SGHTS and CDR2 YDEGEE come from the germline V gene. This CDR3 comprises 13 residues. Trimming cost V 0 bases and J 0 bases, with 1 base left between them. CDR3 in DNA: TGTGCCAGCAGCTTGGGCTCCTACAATGAGCAGTTCTTC. Amino acids: CASSLGSYNEQFF.

This clone was seen just once. This sequence joins TRBV5-4 and TRBJ2-3; TRBD2 might be the D (5 bases). The CDR3 has 13 amino acids. V lost 4 bases, J lost 5 bases, and 11 bases lay in between. Germline V CDR1 and CDR2: SGHNT, YYREEE (reference sequence). The chain's CDR3 is CASSGGGGDTQYF. As DNA, the CDR3 is TGTGCCAGCAGCGGCGGCGGAGGAGATACGCAGTATTTT. The full variable domain, its missing parts supplied by reference TRBV5-4 and TRBJ2-3, is ETGVTQSPTHLIKTRGQQVTLRCSSQSGHNTVSWYQQALGQGPQFIFQYYREEENGRGNFPPRFSGLQFPNYSSELNVNALELDDSALYLCASSGGGGDTQYFGPGTRLTVL.

Comment on this clone: Within the sample, other DNA sequences also encode this same CDR3. V gene TRBV6-1 combines with J gene TRBJ1-1, with D perhaps TRBD1 (5 bases). CDR1 is MNHNS and CDR2 is SASEGT in the germline V gene. This CDR3 is 11 amino acids long. V lost 7 bases to trimming and J lost 4 bases, with 7 bases between them. CDR3 bases: TGTGCCAGCACCCAGGGCACTGAAGCTTTCTTT. It translates to CASTQGTEAFF.

The chain combines TRBV19 with TRBJ1-4; maybe TRBD1 (5 bases). Between the trimmed V and J ends, which lost 2 bases and 8 bases, there was a span of 15 bases. CDR1 is LNHDA, CDR2 SQIVND, per germline (reference sequence). The CDR3 has 15 amino acids. The CDR3 nucleotides are TGTGCCAGTAGTATACGGGGCCAAAGGGAAGAAAAACTGTTTTTT. Translation gives CASSIRGQREEKLFF. Based on the CDR3 plus reference TRBV19 and TRBJ1-4, the full variable domain is DGGITQSPKYLFRKEGQNVTLSCEQNLNHDAMYWYRQDPGQGLRLIYYSQIVNDFQKGDIAEGYSVSREKKESFPLTVTSAQKNPTAFYLCASSIRGQREEKLFFGSGTQLSVL.

The V and J genes are TRBV10-3 and TRBJ2-7; 8 nucleotides line up with TRBD1. Germline V gene lookup returns CDR1 ENHRY and CDR2 SYGVKD. CDR3 length: 13 residues. The V and J ends lost 6 bases and 3 bases, in that order; junction bases with no gene match: 4. CDR3 amino acids: CAIRDREDYEQYF. The CDR3 nucleotides read TGTGCCATCAGGGACAGGGAGGACTACGAGCAGTACTTC.

On this clone itself: Mismatch with germline at one junction end may stem from a read error. The rearrangement joins TRBV25-1 to TRBJ2-7; D not certain. From germline, CDR1 is MGHDK and CDR2 SYGVNS. The CDR3 contains 15 residues. CDR3 nucleotide sequence: TGTGTCAGCAGTTTTGGTACAAGGGCAACCTACGAGCAGTACTTC. As protein: CVSSFGTRATYEQYF.

Points on this clone: A read error is likely here: a far larger clone is one base away. Distinct nucleotide sequences in the sample also encode this CDR3. The rearrangement uses TRBV30 and TRBJ2-1, with TRBD2 identical over 10 bases. Looked up from germline, CDR1 is GTSNPN and CDR2 is SVGIG (reference sequence). The CDR3 totals 15 residues. The CDR3 region has the DNA TGTGCCTGGAGTGGGACTAGCGGACCACAGAATGAGCAATTCTTC. This codes for CAWSGTSGPQNEQFF.

This clone has just a few counts. V usage is TRBV28 and J usage is TRBJ2-7; 12 nucleotides align to TRBD2. Germline CDR1 is MDHEN and CDR2 is SYDVKM. After removal of 5 bases from V and 5 bases from J, the junction contained 7 bases not matched to a gene. There are 15 residues in the CDR3. CDR3 sequence (DNA): TGTGCCAGCAGTATGACTAGCGGGAGTACCCACGAGCAGTACTTC. This translates into CASSMTSGSTHEQYF.